This T cell receptor beta chain was recorded in a study of shared clonotypes between healthy human individuals. Study-wide results and limits: When compared with the clonotypes that were shared by all four sorted-subset donors, the non-shared clonotypes turned out to have lower generation probabilities.

A note on this clone: Its cognate antigen is unknown.

Over several immunoSEQ plates, each subset's genomic DNA was distributed in even portions. The repertoire was sequenced with immunoSEQ multiplex PCR; TCRdb's copy has only in-frame clones and lacks some. The sample yields roughly 700,000 clones, less than 95% seen once. Input material: memory CD8+ T cells from PBMCs. Subset meaning: CD45RO+ cells pooled with CCR7-negative TemRA cells. This TCR was recovered from a man aged 18 to 30 in good health. Some clones in this sample may be carry-over from other donors' samples.

For the CDR3, the DNA is TGTGCCAGTTCAGGGGAGGCGCACACTGAAGCTTTCTTT. The encoded protein is CASSGEAHTEAFF. V and J are TRBV6-1 and TRBJ1-1, with D tentatively TRBD1 (6 bases). The V end lost 9 bases, the J end lost 3 bases, and 14 bases lay between the germline ends. This CDR3 is built from 13 residues. Germline CDR1 MNHNS, CDR2 SASEGT.